This TCR beta chain was recorded in a study of blood T cell repertoires in COVID-19. Turning to the study itself: Material from acute and convalescent COVID-19 was sourced from the United States, Italy and Spain. T cells, B-cell-depleted T cells, or PBMCs supplied cDNA or gDNA.

The trim removed 12 bases at V and 1 base at J, leaving 22 bases unmatched. The CDR3 contains 18 residues. Looked up from germline, CDR1 is KGHDR and CDR2 is SFDVKD. Study processing details: Reference gene primer amplification yielded estimated nucleated cell counts. Sequencing was performed with immunoSEQ multiplex PCR; in TCRdb, only in-frame clones are kept and a portion is missing. The V and J calls and clone size are taken from that table; D and trimming were inferred from the DNA. Of roughly 250,000 clones listed, around four fifths are singletons. The V gene is TRBV24-1, the J gene TRBJ2-7; 8 bases match TRBD1. The specimen sequenced was peripheral blood. The sequence was collected from a woman between 40 and 55 years old with active or convalescent COVID-19. The CDR3 loop reads CAPTSGTGSPSRSYEQYF. CDR3 nucleotide sequence: TGTGCCCCAACCTCCGGGACAGGATCACCTTCACGATCCTACGAGCAGTACTTC.